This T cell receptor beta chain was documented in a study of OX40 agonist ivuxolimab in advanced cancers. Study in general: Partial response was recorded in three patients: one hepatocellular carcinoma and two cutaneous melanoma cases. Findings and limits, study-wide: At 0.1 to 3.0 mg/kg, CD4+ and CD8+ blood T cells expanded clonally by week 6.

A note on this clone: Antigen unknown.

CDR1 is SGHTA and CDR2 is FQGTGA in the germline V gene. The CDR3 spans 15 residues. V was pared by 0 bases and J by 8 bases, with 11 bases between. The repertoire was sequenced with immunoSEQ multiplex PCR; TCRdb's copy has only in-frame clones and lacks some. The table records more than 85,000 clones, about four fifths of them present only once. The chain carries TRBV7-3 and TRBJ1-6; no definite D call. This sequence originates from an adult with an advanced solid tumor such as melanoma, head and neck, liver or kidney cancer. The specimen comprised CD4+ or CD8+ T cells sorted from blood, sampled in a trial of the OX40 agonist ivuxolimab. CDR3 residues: CASSLTSLGDSPLHF. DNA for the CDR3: TGTGCCAGCAGCTTAACTTCGCTCGGGGATTCACCCCTCCACTTT.